The TCR beta chain under discussion was sequenced for a study of graft-versus-host responses after intestinal transplantation. Study in general: Uniformly, recipients were administered anti-thymocyte globulin induction with subsequent tacrolimus and steroids for approximately three years. Study-wide points: GvH clonotypes were identified within recipient marrow, with a subset emerging first in ileum or blood.

Researchers sorted proliferating CFSE-low CD3+CD4+ and CD3+CD8+ responders once the reaction had finished. The assay was immunoSEQ multiplex PCR, and TCRdb's table has in-frame clones only and misses some. The profile covers about 15,000 clones, with roughly a third appearing a single time and under 7.5% taken by the ten largest. Looked up from germline, CDR1 is SNHLY and CDR2 is FYNNEI. V was clipped by 9 bases and J by 2 bases; unmatched bases: 8. The CDR3 runs 15 residues. The chain joins TRBV2 to TRBJ2-2; 8 bases agree with TRBD2. The sample in question was alloreactive CD4+ T cells from a mixed lymphocyte reaction culture, obtained before intestinal transplant. Regarding subset: CFSE-low proliferating T cells sorted from approximately 6-day pre-transplant mixed lymphocyte reaction (GvH or HvG direction). The source is a human patient who received an intestinal transplant. CDR3 sequence (DNA): TGTGCCAGGAAAAGCGGGGGAGGCAACACCGGGGAGCTGTTTTTT. Its protein is CARKSGGGNTGELFF.